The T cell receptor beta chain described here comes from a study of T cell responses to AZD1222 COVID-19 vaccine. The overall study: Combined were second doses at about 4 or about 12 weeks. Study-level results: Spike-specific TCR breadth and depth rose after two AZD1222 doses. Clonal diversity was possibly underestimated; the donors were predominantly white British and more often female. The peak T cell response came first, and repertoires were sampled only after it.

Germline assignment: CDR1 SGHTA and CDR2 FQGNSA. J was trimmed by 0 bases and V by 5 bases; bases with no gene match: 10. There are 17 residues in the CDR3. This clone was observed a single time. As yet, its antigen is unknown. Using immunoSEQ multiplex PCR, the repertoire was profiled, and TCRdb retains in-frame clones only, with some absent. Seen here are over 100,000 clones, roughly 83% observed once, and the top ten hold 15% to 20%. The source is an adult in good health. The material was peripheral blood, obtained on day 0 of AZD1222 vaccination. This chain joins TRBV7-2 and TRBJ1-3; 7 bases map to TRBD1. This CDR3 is CASSPRGQSGSGNTIYF. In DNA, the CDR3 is TGTGCCAGCAGCCCCAGGGGACAGTCGGGCTCTGGAAACACCATATATTTT. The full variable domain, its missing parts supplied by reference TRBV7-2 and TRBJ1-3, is GAGVSQSPSNKVTEKGKDVELRCDPISGHTALYWYRQSLGQGLEFLIYFQGNSAPDKSGLPSDRFSAERTGGSVSTLTIQRTQQEDSAVYLCASSPRGQSGSGNTIYFGEGSWLTVV.